This TCR beta chain was observed in a study of CD8+CD57+ T cells in acquired aplastic anemia. The study profiled TCR beta VDJ and CDR3 using genomic DNA as template. TCRdb reprocessed the reads via MiXCR and lists one record per CDR3 protein. The table records 250,000 to 350,000 distinct CDR3 sequences, approximately 60% of them present only once. Patients chosen for sequencing had CD8+CD57+ cells that had expanded, as shown by flow cytometry. Germline V gene sequence: CDR1 SGHDN, CDR2 FVKESK. With 1 base removed from V and 4 bases from J, the gap between germline ends came to 13 bases. This CDR3 spans 15 amino acids.

This clonotype was obtained from a human donor with aplastic anemia. Sequencing used sorted CD4+, CD8+, or CD8+CD57+ T cells (not recorded which) from PBMCs. The V gene is TRBV14, the J gene TRBJ1-2; no reliable D call. Written as DNA, the CDR3 is TGTGCCAGCAGCCAAGGTAGCGAAAGAGGCTATGGCTACACCTTC. Protein product: CASSQGSERGYGYTF.